The 27 T cell receptor beta chains reported below all come from one sample, sequenced in a study of chronic HIV infection and antiretroviral therapy. One entry per CDR3 protein results from TCRdb running MiXCR on the 5' RACE reads. The sample carries 40,000 or so distinct CDR3 sequences, 8.2% recorded once. Source material: peripheral blood. The receptors originated from an adult who had HIV and had not received antiretroviral therapy, or was an uninfected healthy control (not recorded which).

This clonotype came up a few times. V gene TRBV29-1 combines with J gene TRBJ1-1; D unresolved. Trimming shortened V by 3 bases and J by 0 bases, and 8 bases separated the two germline ends. Germline lookup yields CDR1 SQVTM and CDR2 ANQGSEA. There are 13 residues in the CDR3. CDR3 in amino acids: CSVEVSLNTEAFF. In DNA form, the CDR3 reads TGCAGCGTTGAGGTATCGCTGAACACTGAAGCTTTCTTT.

This chain connects TRBV6-1 to TRBJ1-4; 9 positions match TRBD1. J lost 7 bases, V lost 5 bases, and 2 bases had no gene match. Per germline, CDR1 MNHNS and CDR2 SASEGT. CDR3 length: 13 residues. DNA for the CDR3: TGTGCCAGCAGTACACAGGGGGCTGAAAAACTGTTTTTT. It yields the protein CASSTQGAEKLFF.

Written as DNA, the CDR3 is TGTGCCAGCAGTTTGCAGGGGACCTACGAGCAGTACTTC. This codes for CASSLQGTYEQYF. This chain uses TRBV28 with TRBJ2-7, with TRBD1 as a possible D gene (6 bases). V was cut by 3 bases and J by 2 bases, with 8 bases left in between. Germline CDR1 is MDHEN and CDR2 is SYDVKM. The CDR3 runs 13 residues.

A few counts support this clonotype. The chain links TRBV2 to TRBJ1-1; D uncertain. This CDR3 is 13 amino acids long. The V gene lost 10 bases and the J gene lost 3 bases, with 15 bases spanning the gap. The germline V gene has CDR1 SNHLY and CDR2 FYNNEI. As DNA, the CDR3 is TGTGCCACGGATCCGGGGTATGACACTGAAGCTTTCTTT. Its translation: CATDPGYDTEAFF.

This clonotype rates as medium-sized. The chain joins TRBV27 to TRBJ2-4; maybe TRBD2 (6 bases). Deletions cut 7 bases from V and 1 base from J, with 11 bases between. Germline CDR1 reads MNHEY; CDR2 reads SMNVEV (reference sequence). CDR3 length: 14 residues. The CDR3 here is CASTPGGAKNIQYF. CDR3 sequence (DNA): TGTGCCAGCACTCCTGGGGGGGCCAAAAACATTCAGTACTTC.

This clonotype was counted many times. J is TRBJ1-4 and V is TRBV7-2, with no clear D. V dropped 5 bases and J dropped 7 bases, with 14 bases sitting between them. Looked up from germline, CDR1 is SGHTA and CDR2 is FQGNSA. There are 14 residues in the CDR3. CDR3 DNA sequence: TGTGCCAGCAGCCCCACGCGGGATAGTGAAAAACTGTTTTTT. Protein product: CASSPTRDSEKLFF.

This clonotype was observed a few times. The chain couples TRBV28 to TRBJ2-6; D not certain. CDR1 and CDR2 from the germline V gene are MDHEN and SYDVKM. The CDR3 has 15 amino acids. Trimming shortened V by 5 bases and J by 4 bases, and 12 bases separated the two germline ends. CDR3 protein: CASSPILVGANVLTF. CDR3 nucleotides: TGTGCCAGCAGTCCCATCCTCGTAGGGGCCAACGTCCTGACTTTC.

For the CDR3, the DNA is TGTGCCAGCAGCCAGTACTACGAGCAGTACTTC. Protein sequence: CASSQYYEQYF. This rearrangement joins TRBV3-1 to TRBJ2-7; D is ambiguous. Trimming pared 3 bases from V and 3 bases from J, leaving 3 bases between. Germline V gives CDR1 LGHDT, CDR2 YNNKEL (reference sequence). This CDR3 has 11 amino acids.

This chain uses TRBV3-1 with TRBJ2-3; 7 bases align to TRBD2. Germline V gene data show CDR1 as LGHDT and CDR2 as YNNKEL (reference sequence). The CDR3 sequence is 17 residues long. Germline trimming cut 0 bases from V and 0 bases from J; bases unmatched to any gene: 6. CDR3: CASSQDPGAGSTDTQYF. The CDR3 DNA is TGTGCCAGCAGCCAAGATCCCGGAGCGGGAAGCACAGATACGCAGTATTTT.

The V call is TRBV21-1, the J call TRBJ2-7; the table's TRBD2 call for D was not verified on the DNA. TRBV21-1 represents a pseudogene. CDR3 size: 9 residues. The CDR3: CAIALEQYF. As DNA, the CDR3 is TGTGCCATAGCCCTCGAGCAGTACTTC.

This clonotype occurred a few times. The chain couples TRBV10-3 to TRBJ2-3; the match to TRBD2 covers 8 bases. J was trimmed by 3 bases and V by 11 bases; bases with no gene match: 7. Germline loops: CDR1 ENHRY, CDR2 SYGVKD. The CDR3 is 13 amino acids. DNA of the CDR3: TGTGCCGCCCGGGAGGGAGTGACAGATACGCAGTATTTT. This encodes CAAREGVTDTQYF.

This clonotype has at least ten counts. The CDR3 reads CAISESPGRAQGNTEAFF. DNA for the CDR3: TGTGCCATCAGTGAGTCGCCGGGCAGGGCCCAAGGAAACACTGAAGCTTTCTTT. The gene calls are TRBV10-3 and TRBJ1-1, with D possibly being TRBD1 (5 bases). This CDR3 is 18 amino acids long. Germline values: CDR1 ENHRY, CDR2 SYGVKD. The V end was cut by 0 bases, the J end by 2 bases, with 19 bases between.

This clonotype was recorded at least ten times. The J gene is TRBJ1-2, the V gene TRBV10-3, with 8 bases that match TRBD1. The CDR3 sequence is 15 residues long. The germline gives CDR1 ENHRY, CDR2 SYGVKD. The trim removed 0 bases at V and 4 bases at J, leaving 4 bases unmatched. The CDR3 sequence is CAISESTGTGYGYTF. The CDR3 nucleotides read TGTGCCATCAGTGAGTCGACAGGGACAGGCTATGGCTACACCTTC.

This clonotype was seen only a few times. V and J are TRBV10-3 and TRBJ1-5, with 9 bases fitting TRBD1. The germline CDR1 and CDR2 sequences are ENHRY and SYGVKD. There are 15 residues in the CDR3. The V segment lost 6 bases and the J segment 6 bases; nucleotides outside the gene matches: 9. CDR3 coding DNA: TGTGCCATCAGGGAACAGGGGGCGCGGGGTCAGCCCCAGCATTTT. Residues: CAIREQGARGQPQHF.

This clonotype was counted only a few times. V is TRBV2 and J is TRBJ1-3; TRBD1 aligns across 7 bases. The CDR3 contains 16 residues. The germline CDR1 and CDR2 sequences are SNHLY and FYNNEI. J gave up 0 bases and V 2 bases, and 4 bases lay outside the gene matches. CDR3 nucleotide sequence: TGTGCCAGCAGTGAAAACAGGGGCTCCTCTGGAAACACCATATATTTT. Its protein product is CASSENRGSSGNTIYF.

The chain employs TRBV20-1 and TRBJ2-2; 8 nucleotides line up with TRBD2. Germline V gene sequence: CDR1 DFQATT, CDR2 SNEGSKA (reference sequence). V gave up 3 bases and J gave up 5 bases; unmatched junction bases: 5. The CDR3 has 14 residues. The CDR3 nucleotides are TGCAGTGCTAGGACGGGAGGGCTAACCGGGGAGCTGTTTTTT. Its translation: CSARTGGLTGELFF.

This sequence joins TRBV5-1 and TRBJ1-1; D is uncertain. V lost 1 base, J lost 2 bases, and 6 bases lay in between. CDR1 SGHRS and CDR2 YFSETQ come from the germline V gene. The CDR3 extends over 13 amino acids. The CDR3 region has the DNA TGCGCCAGCAGCTTGTCGGCCAACACTGAAGCTTTCTTT. It yields the protein CASSLSANTEAFF.

CDR3 nucleotide sequence: TGTGCCAGCAGTTTATGGTCCGGGACATCCTACGAGCAGTACTTC. Protein: CASSLWSGTSYEQYF. The chain employs TRBV28 and TRBJ2-7, with D possibly matching TRBD1 (6 bases). The CDR3 runs to 15 residues. Germline V gene lookup returns CDR1 MDHEN and CDR2 SYDVKM. With 0 bases removed from V and 1 base from J, the gap between germline ends came to 10 bases.

This chain uses TRBV29-1 with TRBJ2-2, with unresolved D. Germline V CDR1 and CDR2: SQVTM, ANQGSEA. The CDR3 runs 12 residues. The V and J ends lost 4 bases and 0 bases respectively, with 3 bases between them. This CDR3 reads CSVVPNTGELFF. The DNA for the CDR3 is TGCAGCGTTGTACCGAACACCGGGGAGCTGTTTTTT.

This clonotype has more than one count but fewer than ten. The chain recombines TRBV29-1 with TRBJ1-5, with 10 bases matching TRBD1. CDR3 length: 13 amino acids. Germline V gives CDR1 SQVTM, CDR2 ANQGSEA. V trimming: 6 bases; J trimming: 7 bases; junction bases outside the gene matches: 6. CDR3 nucleotide sequence: TGCAGCGTAGACAGGGGGCCGGGGCAGCCCCAGCATTTT. This encodes CSVDRGPGQPQHF.

In this sample, this clonotype turned up many times. This rearrangement joins TRBV10-3 to TRBJ2-1; D is unresolved. Germline V lookup: CDR1 ENHRY, CDR2 SYGVKD. This CDR3 region has 11 residues. Trimming pared 6 bases from V and 3 bases from J, leaving 3 bases between. CDR3 protein: CAIRDYNEQFF. The CDR3 DNA sequence: TGTGCCATCAGGGACTACAATGAGCAGTTCTTC.

The V call is TRBV5-1, the J call TRBJ1-5, with D maybe TRBD1 (5 bases). CDR1 SGHRS and CDR2 YFSETQ come from the germline V gene. Trimming removed 0 bases from V and 3 bases from J, with 10 bases in between. The CDR3 is 15 amino acids. The CDR3 region has the DNA TGCGCCAGCAGCTTGGGAGGGGCGAACAATCAGCCCCAGCATTTT. Protein: CASSLGGANNQPQHF.

The table lists this clonotype with many counts. The chain uses TRBV12-3 or TRBV12-4 and TRBJ2-5; TRBD2 matches 7 bases. The CDR3 spans 15 residues. J lost 3 bases, V lost 6 bases, and 10 bases had no gene match. DNA of the CDR3: TGTGCCAGCAGGCGATCGGGACGGGGGGAAGAGACCCAGTACTTC. It translates to CASRRSGRGEETQYF.

This clonotype was seen many times. The chain employs TRBV25-1 and TRBJ2-2; D uncertain. The CDR3 consists of 12 residues. In germline, CDR1 is MGHDK, CDR2 SYGVNS. Trimming took 1 base from V and 7 from J, leaving 4 bases between them. CDR3 in DNA: TGTGCCAGCAGTGAATCGATCGGGGAGCTGTTTTTT. Translating gives CASSESIGELFF.

This clonotype was found many times. The J gene is TRBJ1-4, the V gene TRBV2; unclear D gene. The germline gives CDR1 SNHLY, CDR2 FYNNEI. The CDR3 loop spans 13 amino acids. Between the trimmed V and J ends, which lost 3 bases and 7 bases, there was a span of 9 bases. The CDR3 region is CASSERVAEKLFF. Written as DNA, the CDR3 is TGTGCCAGCAGTGAGAGGGTTGCTGAAAAACTGTTTTTT.

The gene calls are TRBV29-1 and TRBJ2-7; TRBD2 matches 14 bases. With V trimmed by 4 bases and J by 1 base, 9 bases remained unmatched. CDR3 size: 17 residues. CDR1 is SQVTM and CDR2 is ANQGSEA in the germline V gene. In nucleotides, the CDR3 is TGCAGCGTTGGGGGGGGACTAGCGGGAGTCCCGTCCTACGAGCAGTACTTC. Its translation: CSVGGGLAGVPSYEQYF.

The gene calls are TRBV19 and TRBJ2-1, with 11 bases matching TRBD2. CDR1 LNHDA and CDR2 SQIVND come from the germline V gene (reference sequence). V dropped 5 bases and J dropped 3; count of bases not matched to a gene: 3. The CDR3 is 15 amino acids. CDR3 amino acids: CASSSLAGGYNEQFF. CDR3 DNA sequence: TGTGCCAGTAGTTCGCTAGCGGGAGGCTACAATGAGCAGTTCTTC.